There are a few counts of the clone carrying this TCR beta chain. What it recognizes is unknown. This sample is drawn from a study of spatial heterogeneity in lung cancer. Each TCR cDNA molecule bore a unique molecular identifier. TCRdb passed the 5' RACE reads through MiXCR, listing each CDR3 protein once. Seen here are 35,000 to 55,000 distinct CDR3 sequences, 12% to 15% observed once, and the top ten hold 56%. Study observations and caveats: Ubiquitous expanded tumor TCRs appeared in blood more at resection than follow-up.

V shed 4 bases and J shed 1 base, with 7 bases lying between them. There are 13 residues in the CDR3. Germline values: CDR1 MDHEN, CDR2 SYDVKM. Time point here: sample taken at primary tumor resection. Unsorted whole RNA of tumor, nontumor lung or frozen PBMC was sequenced. The rearrangement uses TRBV28 and TRBJ2-5, with D hard to call. The starting material was PBMCs, obtained at surgery. The sequence was collected from a male donor with early-stage non-small cell lung cancer. The CDR3 region is CASSSESQETQYF. The CDR3 DNA is TGTGCCAGCAGTTCAGAGAGCCAAGAGACCCAGTACTTC.